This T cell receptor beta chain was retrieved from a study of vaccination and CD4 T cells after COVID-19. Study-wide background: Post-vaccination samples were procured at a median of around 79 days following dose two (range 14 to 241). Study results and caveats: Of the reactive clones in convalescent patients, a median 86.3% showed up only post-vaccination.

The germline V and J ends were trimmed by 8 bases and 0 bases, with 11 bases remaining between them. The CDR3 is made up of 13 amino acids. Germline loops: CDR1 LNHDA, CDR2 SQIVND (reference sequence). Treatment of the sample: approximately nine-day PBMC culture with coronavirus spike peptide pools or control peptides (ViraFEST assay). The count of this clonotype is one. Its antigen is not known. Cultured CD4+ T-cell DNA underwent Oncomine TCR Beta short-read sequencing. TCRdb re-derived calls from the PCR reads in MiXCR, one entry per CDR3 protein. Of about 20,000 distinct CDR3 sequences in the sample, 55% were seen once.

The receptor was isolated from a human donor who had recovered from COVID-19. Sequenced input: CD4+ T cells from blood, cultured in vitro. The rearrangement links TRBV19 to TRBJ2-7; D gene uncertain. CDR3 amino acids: CASGNVGSYEQYF. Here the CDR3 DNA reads TGTGCCAGTGGTAACGTAGGCTCCTACGAGCAGTACTTC.